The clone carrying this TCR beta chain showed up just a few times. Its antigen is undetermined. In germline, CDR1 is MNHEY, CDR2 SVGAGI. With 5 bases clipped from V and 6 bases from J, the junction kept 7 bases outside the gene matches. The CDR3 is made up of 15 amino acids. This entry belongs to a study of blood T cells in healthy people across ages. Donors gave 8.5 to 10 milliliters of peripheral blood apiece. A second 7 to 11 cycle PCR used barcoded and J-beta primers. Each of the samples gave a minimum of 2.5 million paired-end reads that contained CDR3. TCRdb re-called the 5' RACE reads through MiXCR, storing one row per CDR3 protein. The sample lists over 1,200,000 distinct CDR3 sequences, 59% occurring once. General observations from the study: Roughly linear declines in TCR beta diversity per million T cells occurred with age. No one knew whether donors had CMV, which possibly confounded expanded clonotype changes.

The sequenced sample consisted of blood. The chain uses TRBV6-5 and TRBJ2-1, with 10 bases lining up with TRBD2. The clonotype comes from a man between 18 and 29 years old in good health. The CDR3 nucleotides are TGTGCCAGCAGTCCTAGCGGGAGTTCGGTCAATGAGCAGTTCTTC. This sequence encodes CASSPSGSSVNEQFF.